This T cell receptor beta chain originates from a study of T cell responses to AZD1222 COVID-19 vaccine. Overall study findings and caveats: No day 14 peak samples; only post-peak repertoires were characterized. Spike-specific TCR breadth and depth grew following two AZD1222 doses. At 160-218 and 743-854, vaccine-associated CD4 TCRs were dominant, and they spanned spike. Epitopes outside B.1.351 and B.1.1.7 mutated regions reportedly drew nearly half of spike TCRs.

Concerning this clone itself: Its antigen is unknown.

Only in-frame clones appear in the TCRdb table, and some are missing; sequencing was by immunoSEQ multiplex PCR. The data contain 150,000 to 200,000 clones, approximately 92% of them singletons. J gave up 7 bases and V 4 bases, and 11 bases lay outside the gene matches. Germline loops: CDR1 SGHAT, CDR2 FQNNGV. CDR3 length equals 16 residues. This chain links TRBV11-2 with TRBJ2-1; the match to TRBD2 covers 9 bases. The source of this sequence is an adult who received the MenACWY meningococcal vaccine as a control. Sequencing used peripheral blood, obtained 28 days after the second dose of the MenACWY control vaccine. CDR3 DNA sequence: TGTGCCAGCAGCTCCCGACTAGCGGCCATTGTTAATGAGCAGTTCTTC. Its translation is CASSSRLAAIVNEQFF.